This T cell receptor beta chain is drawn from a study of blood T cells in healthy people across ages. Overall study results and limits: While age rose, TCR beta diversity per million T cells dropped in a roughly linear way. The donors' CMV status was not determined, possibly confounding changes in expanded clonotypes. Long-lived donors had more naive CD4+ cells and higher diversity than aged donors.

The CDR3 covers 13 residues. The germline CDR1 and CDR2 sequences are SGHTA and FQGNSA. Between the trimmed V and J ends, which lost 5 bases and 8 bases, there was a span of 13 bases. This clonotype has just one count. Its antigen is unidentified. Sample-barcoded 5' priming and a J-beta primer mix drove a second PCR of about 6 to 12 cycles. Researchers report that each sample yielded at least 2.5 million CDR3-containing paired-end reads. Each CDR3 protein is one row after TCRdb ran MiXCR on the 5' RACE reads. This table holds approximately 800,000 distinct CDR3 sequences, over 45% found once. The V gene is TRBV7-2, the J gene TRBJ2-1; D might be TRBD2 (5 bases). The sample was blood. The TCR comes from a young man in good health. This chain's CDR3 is CASSQRGFDEQFF. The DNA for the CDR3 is TGTGCCAGCAGCCAAAGAGGGTTTGATGAGCAGTTCTTC.